This TCR beta chain was recovered during a study of control samples from healthy donors and cancer patients. Only in-frame clones appear in the TCRdb table, and some are missing; sequencing was by immunoSEQ multiplex PCR. Among about 63,000 clones, over 75% were seen once, and the ten largest hold 12%. Germline V gene sequence: CDR1 ENHRY, CDR2 SYGVKD. The CDR3 consists of 14 residues. J gave up 4 bases and V 7 bases, and 9 bases lay outside the gene matches. V and J are TRBV10-3 and TRBJ2-7; 8 bases agree with TRBD1. The sample consisted of PBMCs. The clonotype comes from a woman aged 55-69 years with lung cancer. CDR3 protein: CAITSDRELYEQYF. DNA of the CDR3: TGTGCCATCACCTCGGACAGGGAGTTGTACGAGCAGTACTTC.